The source of this T cell receptor (beta chain) is a study of response to subunit inactivated influenza vaccine. Overall study results and limits: Authors suggested each seasonal influenza vaccination recruits few new T cells.

One entry per CDR3 protein, called by TCRdb with MiXCR from the RT-PCR reads. This sample carries about 800,000 distinct CDR3 sequences, 21% of them seen once, and the ten largest clones take roughly 10%. On this clonotype itself: No antigen is known for it.

V lost 7 bases to trimming and J lost 2 bases, with 25 bases between them. The CDR3 has 18 amino acids. Germline values: CDR1 SGHAT, CDR2 FQNNGV. The sequence was collected from a man in his fifties who received an inactivated influenza vaccine. The chain links TRBV11-2 to TRBJ2-3, with D unclear. The sequencing used PBMCs from blood, collected 4 to 6 days after vaccination. The CDR3 DNA sequence: TGTGCCAGCAACTCTTTGAGGTACCTCATCCTTCCCACAGATACGCAGTATTTT. This translates into CASNSLRYLILPTDTQYF.